The source of this T cell receptor beta chain is a study of blood T cell repertoires in COVID-19. About the study: The study drew acute and convalescent COVID-19 samples from the United States, Italy and Spain. Nucleic acid was either cDNA or gDNA, and it came from T cells, B-cell-depleted T cells, or PBMCs.

TCRdb keeps only in-frame clones here, not all; method: immunoSEQ multiplex PCR. The sample contains around 130,000 clones, approximately 80% of which appear only once. This CDR3 contains 18 residues. Germline V gene data show CDR1 as SEHNR and CDR2 as FQNEAQ (reference sequence). The V end was cut by 5 bases, the J end by 4 bases, with 26 bases between. Material: peripheral blood. This chain connects TRBV7-9 to TRBJ2-5; a weak D match, TRBD1 (6 bases). The receptor's source is a woman aged 60-75 years with acute or convalescent COVID-19. The CDR3 nucleotides read TGTGCCAGCAGCCCCCCGGGCTCCTTCAGGGGAAGCAGAGAGACCCAGTACTTC. It translates to CASSPPGSFRGSRETQYF.